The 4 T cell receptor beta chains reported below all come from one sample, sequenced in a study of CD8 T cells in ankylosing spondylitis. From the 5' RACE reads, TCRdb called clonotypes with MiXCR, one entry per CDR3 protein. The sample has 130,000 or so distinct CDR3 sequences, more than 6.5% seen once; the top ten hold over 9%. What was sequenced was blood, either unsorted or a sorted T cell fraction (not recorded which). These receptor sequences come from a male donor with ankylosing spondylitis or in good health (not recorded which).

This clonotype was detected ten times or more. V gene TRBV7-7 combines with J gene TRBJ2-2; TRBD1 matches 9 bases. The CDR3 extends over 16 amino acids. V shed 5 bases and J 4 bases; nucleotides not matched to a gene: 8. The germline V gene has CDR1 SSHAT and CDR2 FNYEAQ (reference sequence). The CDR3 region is CASSLTQGAATGELFF. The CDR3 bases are TGTGCCAGCAGCCTGACACAGGGGGCGGCCACCGGGGAGCTGTTTTTT.

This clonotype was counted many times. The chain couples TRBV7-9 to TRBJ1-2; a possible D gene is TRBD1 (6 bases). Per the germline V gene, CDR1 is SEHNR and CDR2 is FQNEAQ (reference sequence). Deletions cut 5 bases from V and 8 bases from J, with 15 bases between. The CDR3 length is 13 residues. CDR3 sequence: CASSPRGAEGYTF. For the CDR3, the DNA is TGTGCCAGCAGCCCTAGGGGGGCTGAGGGCTACACCTTC.

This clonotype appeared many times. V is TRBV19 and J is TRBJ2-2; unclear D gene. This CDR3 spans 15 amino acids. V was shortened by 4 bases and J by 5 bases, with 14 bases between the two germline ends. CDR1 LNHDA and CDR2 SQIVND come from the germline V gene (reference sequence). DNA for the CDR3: TGTGCCAGTAGTAGGGTTCAAGGTGGTACCGGGGAGCTGTTTTTT. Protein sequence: CASSRVQGGTGELFF.

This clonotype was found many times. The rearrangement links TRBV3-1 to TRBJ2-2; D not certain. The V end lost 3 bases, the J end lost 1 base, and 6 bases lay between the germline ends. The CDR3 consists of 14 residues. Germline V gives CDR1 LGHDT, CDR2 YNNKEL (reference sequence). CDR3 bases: TGTGCCAGCAGCCATATCCGGAACACCGGGGAGCTGTTTTTT. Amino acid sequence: CASSHIRNTGELFF.